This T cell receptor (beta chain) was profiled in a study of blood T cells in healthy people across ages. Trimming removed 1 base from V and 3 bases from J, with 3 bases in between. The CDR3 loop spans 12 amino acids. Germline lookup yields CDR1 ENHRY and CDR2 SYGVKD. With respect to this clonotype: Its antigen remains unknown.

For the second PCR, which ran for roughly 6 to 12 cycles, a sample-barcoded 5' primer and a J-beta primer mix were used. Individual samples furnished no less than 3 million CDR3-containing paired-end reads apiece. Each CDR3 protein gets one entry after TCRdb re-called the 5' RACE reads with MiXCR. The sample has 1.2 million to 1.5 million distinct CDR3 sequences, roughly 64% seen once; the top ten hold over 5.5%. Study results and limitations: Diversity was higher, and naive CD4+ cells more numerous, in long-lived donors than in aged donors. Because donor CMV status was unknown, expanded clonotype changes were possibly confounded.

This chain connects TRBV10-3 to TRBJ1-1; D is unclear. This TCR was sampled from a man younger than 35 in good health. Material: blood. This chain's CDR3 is CAISEWDTEAFF. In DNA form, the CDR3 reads TGTGCCATCAGTGAGTGGGACACTGAAGCTTTCTTT.